Presented here are 20 T cell receptor beta chains from one specimen sequenced in a study of blood T cell repertoires in COVID-19. The method was immunoSEQ multiplex PCR; TCRdb's version includes in-frame clones alone and lacks a portion of them. Here the sample spans roughly 410,000 clones, 87% being singletons. Sample: peripheral blood. These receptors were collected from a woman in her sixties with COVID-19, enrolled during active disease.

This clone was detected only a few times. V is TRBV30 and J is TRBJ1-1; 7 bases line up with TRBD1. In germline, CDR1 is GTSNPN, CDR2 SVGIG (reference sequence). J lost 1 base, V lost 1 base, and 6 bases had no gene match. The CDR3 spans 15 residues. The CDR3 here is CAWSDLTGKNTEAFF. DNA of the CDR3: TGTGCCTGGAGTGATTTGACAGGGAAGAACACTGAAGCTTTCTTT.

The V call is TRBV11-3, the J call TRBJ2-4; 8 bases fit TRBD1. The CDR3 contains 18 residues. Trimming took 0 bases from V and 9 from J; bases not matched to a gene: 16. The germline V gene has CDR1 SGHNT and CDR2 YENEEA. Written as DNA, the CDR3 is TGTGCCAGCAGCTTAGAGGCCCCAGGGACAGGCCAGAGGGGCATTCAGTACTTC. Translating it yields CASSLEAPGTGQRGIQYF.

As concerns this clone: At the DNA level, this CDR3 is encoded by other sequences in the same sample as well. The genes are TRBV9 and TRBJ2-3; D is unresolved. This CDR3 has 13 amino acids. The ends were cut back, 3 bases at V and 0 bases at J, with 5 bases in the middle. The germline V gene has CDR1 SGDLS and CDR2 YYNGEE. In DNA, the CDR3 is TGTGCCAGCAGCGGACAAAGCACAGATACGCAGTATTTT. It translates to CASSGQSTDTQYF.

The chain joins TRBV19 to TRBJ1-5, with D tentatively TRBD1 (5 bases). The CDR3 is 16 amino acids. Germline CDR1 and CDR2: LNHDA and SQIVND (reference sequence). V lost 4 bases to trimming and J lost 0 bases, with 13 bases between them. CDR3 sequence (DNA): TGTGCCAGTAGTAGCCTCGGGGGTTATAGCAATCAGCCCCAGCATTTT. Translation gives CASSSLGGYSNQPQHF.

This clone came up once. CDR3 coding DNA: TGCGCCAGCAGGGAACGACAGGGCGGGTCTTACGAGCAGTACTTC. Translating it yields CASRERQGGSYEQYF. The rearrangement joins TRBV5-1 to TRBJ2-7; 7 bases match TRBD1. Germline V lookup: CDR1 SGHRS, CDR2 YFSETQ. The CDR3 extends over 15 amino acids. The V gene end was trimmed by 5 bases and the J gene end by 4 bases; junction bases not matched to a gene: 12.

The V and J genes are TRBV20-1 and TRBJ1-1; D is unresolved. In germline, CDR1 is DFQATT, CDR2 SNEGSKA (reference sequence). V lost 1 base and J 5 bases, leaving 5 bases between the germline ends. The CDR3 loop spans 11 amino acids. The CDR3 coding sequence is TGCAGTGCTAGAGGAGTTACTGAAGCTTTCTTT. Translation gives CSARGVTEAFF.

The chain is built from TRBV28 and TRBJ1-5; TRBD1 might be the D (6 bases). The CDR3 loop spans 14 amino acids. Trimming removed 6 bases from V and 6 bases from J, with 15 bases in between. The germline V gene has CDR1 MDHEN and CDR2 SYDVKM. The chain's CDR3 is CASSLQGNSQPQHF. CDR3 sequence (DNA): TGTGCCAGCAGCTTACAGGGAAATAGTCAGCCCCAGCATTTT.

The CDR3 here is CASREANYGYTF. DNA of the CDR3: TGTGCCTCACGGGAAGCTAACTATGGCTACACCTTC. The genes are TRBV2 and TRBJ1-2; unclear D gene. Trimming removed 11 bases from V and 0 bases from J, with 10 bases in between. Germline V CDR1 and CDR2: SNHLY, FYNNEI. CDR3 length: 12 amino acids.

The chain is built from TRBV7-9 and TRBJ1-1; a possible D gene is TRBD1 (5 bases). V lost 3 bases to trimming and J lost 5 bases, with 13 bases between them. Germline values: CDR1 SEHNR, CDR2 FQNEAQ (reference sequence). The CDR3 extends over 14 amino acids. CDR3 nucleotides: TGTGCCAGCAGCTTCGACAGTCCGAGGACTGAAGCTTTCTTT. Amino acid sequence: CASSFDSPRTEAFF.

This rearrangement joins TRBV29-1 to TRBJ1-2, with 9 bases identical to TRBD1. The germline gives CDR1 SQVTM, CDR2 ANQGSEA. V shed 7 bases and J 4 bases; nucleotides not matched to a gene: 7. The CDR3 is 13 amino acids. The DNA for the CDR3 is TGCAGCGCCGGGGACAGGGCATCCTATGGCTACACCTTC. As protein: CSAGDRASYGYTF. Combining the CDR3 with reference TRBV29-1 and TRBJ1-2 gives the whole variable domain SAVISQKPSRDICQRGTSLTIQCQVDSQVTMMFWYRQQPGQSLTLIATANQGSEATYESGFVIDKFPISRPNLTFSTLTVSNMSPEDSSIYLCSAGDRASYGYTFGSGTRLTVV.

The V and J genes are TRBV7-2 and TRBJ1-3, with D possibly TRBD1 on 6 matching bases. Germline loops: CDR1 SGHTA, CDR2 FQGNSA. V shed 1 base and J shed 4 bases, with 17 bases lying between them. CDR3 size: 17 residues. The CDR3 DNA follows: TGTGCCAGCAGCTTAGAAACCCCCAGGGGTTGGGGAAACACCATATATTTT. It yields the protein CASSLETPRGWGNTIYF.

This clone was detected only once. The rearrangement joins TRBV7-8 to TRBJ1-3; TRBD1 agrees at 7 bases. In germline, CDR1 is SGHVS, CDR2 FQNEAQ. V was clipped by 5 bases and J by 2 bases; unmatched bases: 3. CDR3 length equals 14 residues. The CDR3: CASSITGAGNTIYF. The CDR3 DNA follows: TGTGCCAGCAGCATAACAGGGGCTGGAAACACCATATATTTT.

CDR3 nucleotides: TGTGCCAGCAGCCCCGGACAGGGCTCCTACGAGCAGTACTTC. Its translation is CASSPGQGSYEQYF. The chain uses TRBV5-6 and TRBJ2-7; 8 nucleotides match TRBD1. With V trimmed by 4 bases and J by 0 bases, 3 bases remained unmatched. The CDR3 sequence is 14 residues long. Germline-derived CDR1 and CDR2 are SGHDT and YYEEEE.

The chain recombines TRBV5-6 with TRBJ2-1, with 7 nucleotides matching TRBD1. The germline CDR1 and CDR2 sequences are SGHDT and YYEEEE. J gave up 5 bases and V 4 bases, and 12 bases lay outside the gene matches. The CDR3 loop spans 16 amino acids. The CDR3 here is CASSDTGVTAHNEQFF. The CDR3 DNA follows: TGTGCCAGCAGCGACACAGGGGTAACGGCACACAATGAGCAGTTCTTC.

CDR3 residues: CASSAGTGGPYEQYF. CDR3 DNA sequence: TGTGCCAGCAGCGCAGGGACAGGGGGGCCCTACGAGCAGTACTTC. The chain uses TRBV7-3 and TRBJ2-7; TRBD1 aligns across 11 bases. Germline trimming cut 5 bases from V and 2 bases from J; bases unmatched to any gene: 5. CDR1 is SGHTA and CDR2 is FQGTGA in the germline V gene. This CDR3 is built from 15 residues.

The gene calls are TRBV10-3 and TRBJ1-1; TRBD1 is a possible D gene (5 bases). Trimming took off 6 bases at V and 4 bases at J, with 12 bases between the two ends. CDR3 size: 13 residues. The V gene's germline CDR1 is ENHRY and CDR2 SYGVKD. The DNA of the CDR3 is TGTGCCATCAGGTACGACAGACCCACTGAAGCTTTCTTT. Translation gives CAIRYDRPTEAFF.

This clone was detected only once. The rearrangement links TRBV19 to TRBJ1-1, with D unresolved. Germline values: CDR1 LNHDA, CDR2 SQIVND (reference sequence). V was clipped by 3 bases and J by 1 base, with 6 bases between them. The CDR3 consists of 13 residues. CDR3 residues: CASSILGNTEAFF. The DNA for the CDR3 is TGTGCCAGTAGTATTCTCGGGAACACTGAAGCTTTCTTT.

The CDR3 spells CASSLYSAGANVLTF. In DNA form, the CDR3 reads TGTGCCAGCAGTTTGTACAGTGCCGGGGCCAACGTCCTGACTTTC. The chain links TRBV27 to TRBJ2-6; unclear D gene. CDR1 MNHEY and CDR2 SMNVEV come from the germline V gene (reference sequence). V lost 3 bases, J lost 4 bases, and 10 bases lay in between. The CDR3 covers 15 residues.

The chain uses TRBV10-3 and TRBJ1-1, with 8 bases aligning to TRBD1. The CDR3 sequence is 13 residues long. Germline V gene sequence: CDR1 ENHRY, CDR2 SYGVKD. Losses at the gene ends were 9 bases for V and 3 bases for J; bases not matched to a gene: 6. The CDR3 protein is CAIHGQGYTEAFF. The CDR3 bases are TGTGCCATTCATGGACAGGGCTACACTGAAGCTTTCTTT.

This clone was seen just once. The V and J genes are TRBV9 and TRBJ2-7, with 7 bases identical to TRBD1. The length of the CDR3 is 14 residues. CDR1 and CDR2 from the germline V gene are SGDLS and YYNGEE. With V trimmed by 4 bases and J by 1 base, 5 bases remained unmatched. Here the CDR3 DNA reads TGTGCCAGCAGCACAGGGGTGGGGTCCTACGAGCAGTACTTC. This translates into CASSTGVGSYEQYF.